This entry lists 31 T cell receptor beta chains sequenced from one sample in a study of monozygotic twins with inflammatory bowel disease. From its re-call of the 5' RACE reads, TCRdb lists each CDR3 protein once, without DNA. The listing contains some 200,000 distinct CDR3 sequences. The material sequenced was blood. The receptors were gathered from a human donor with ulcerative colitis or Crohn's disease, or a healthy co-twin of an affected twin (not recorded which).

V usage is TRBV11-2 and J usage is TRBJ1-1; with no DNA, the TCRdb D assignment of TRBD1 cannot be verified. This CDR3 contains 21 residues. Germline values: CDR1 SGHAT, CDR2 FQNNGV. The chain's CDR3 is CASSRTVTRGRGRFVNTEAFF.

The rearrangement links TRBV5-5 to TRBJ2-3; checking the TCRdb D call of TRBD2 is not possible without DNA. CDR3 length equals 16 residues. CDR1 is SGHKS, CDR2 YYEKEE, per germline (reference sequence). CDR3 in amino acids: CASSYLAGGSTDTQYF.

This rearrangement joins TRBV7-9 to TRBJ1-1; TCRdb's assignment of TRBD1 cannot be checked, as there is no DNA. Germline assignment: CDR1 SEHNR and CDR2 FQNEAQ (reference sequence). The CDR3 is 11 amino acids. Here the CDR3 reads CASSAQGEAFF.

CDR3 loop: CASSVYREPERIEAFF. This chain uses TRBV5-6 with TRBJ1-1. The CDR3 totals 16 residues. CDR1 and CDR2 (germline): SGHDT, YYEEEE.

The chain combines TRBV7-9 with TRBJ1-6. Germline CDR1 reads SEHNR; CDR2 reads FQNEAQ (reference sequence). The CDR3 covers 12 residues. The CDR3 here is CASSYLNSPLHF.

The chain employs TRBV6-5 and TRBJ1-2; TCRdb gives TRBD1 as the D gene, but with no DNA this cannot be confirmed. This CDR3 region has 15 residues. Germline-derived CDR1 and CDR2 are MNHEY and SVGAGI. CDR3 residues: CASSYSKGQGDGYTF.

V and J are TRBV27 and TRBJ1-1; TCRdb's assignment of TRBD1 cannot be checked, as there is no DNA. This CDR3 spans 15 amino acids. The V gene's germline CDR1 is MNHEY and CDR2 SMNVEV (reference sequence). This CDR3 is CASSYMGQMNTEAFF.

The rearrangement links TRBV29-1 to TRBJ2-3; TCRdb gives TRBD2 as the D gene, but with no DNA this cannot be confirmed. This CDR3 spans 14 amino acids. The germline gives CDR1 SQVTM, CDR2 ANQGSEA. CDR3 sequence: CSVSVGQATDTQYF.

The chain is built from TRBV20-1 and TRBJ1-1. Germline CDR1 DFQATT, CDR2 SNEGSKA (reference sequence). The CDR3 has 12 residues. CDR3 sequence reads: CSAMSGNTEAFF.

This rearrangement joins TRBV6-5 to TRBJ2-3; the D call from TCRdb, TRBD1, cannot be confirmed without DNA. CDR3 length equals 12 residues. Germline V gene data show CDR1 as MNHEY and CDR2 as SVGAGI. CDR3: CASSSPGNTQYF.

The chain is built from TRBV5-1 and TRBJ2-2. Germline V gene sequence: CDR1 SGHRS, CDR2 YFSETQ. CDR3 size: 13 residues. CDR3 region: CASSFSVTGELFF.

The chain carries TRBV7-3 and TRBJ1-1; as DNA is missing, the TRBD1 call by TCRdb cannot be tested. The CDR3 runs to 12 residues. The germline CDR1 and CDR2 sequences are SGHTA and FQGTGA. The CDR3 loop reads CASSSETGGIFF.

V usage is TRBV7-9 and J usage is TRBJ1-1; absent DNA, TCRdb's TRBD1 call cannot be checked. The CDR3 has 17 amino acids. Germline V gene data show CDR1 as SEHNR and CDR2 as FQNEAQ (reference sequence). CDR3 sequence reads: CASRTDRGRLSPPEAFF.

The V and J genes are TRBV6-1 and TRBJ2-7; TCRdb returns TRBD1, unconfirmable since there is no DNA. The CDR3 extends over 15 amino acids. Germline-derived CDR1 and CDR2 are MNHNS and SASEGT. CDR3 region: CASRISGTGFTEQYF.

The rearrangement joins TRBV11-2 to TRBJ1-1; TCRdb outputs TRBD1, but without DNA this stays unchecked. Per the germline V gene, CDR1 is SGHAT and CDR2 is FQNNGV. This CDR3 region has 15 residues. CDR3: CASSSPDRGDTEAFF.

V and J are TRBV5-1 and TRBJ2-1; TCRdb outputs TRBD1, but without DNA this stays unchecked. Germline V CDR1 and CDR2: SGHRS, YFSETQ. There are 19 residues in the CDR3. The CDR3 is CASSSAPPLRRSSYNEQFF.

This chain uses TRBV28 with TRBJ2-1; TCRdb reports TRBD1, a call that lacks DNA to check it against. Germline V gives CDR1 MDHEN, CDR2 SYDVKM. The CDR3 is 14 residues long. The CDR3 protein is CASSGDRVVDEQFF.

The V call is TRBV3-1, the J call TRBJ1-1. This CDR3 has 13 residues. Per the germline V gene, CDR1 is LGHDT and CDR2 is YNNKEL (reference sequence). The chain's CDR3 is CASSLGSLGEAFF.

The chain joins TRBV7-9 to TRBJ2-7. CDR1 is SEHNR and CDR2 is FQNEAQ in the germline V gene (reference sequence). This CDR3 is built from 13 residues. The CDR3 protein is CASSQKSSYEQYF.

The chain links TRBV29-1 to TRBJ2-5; TCRdb's D call, TRBD1, is unchecked because there is no DNA. Germline CDR1 is SQVTM and CDR2 is ANQGSEA. This CDR3 has 12 residues. CDR3 loop: CSVAPGVETQYF.

This rearrangement joins TRBV5-1 to TRBJ2-1; TCRdb proposes TRBD1, but this gene call is untestable without DNA. The CDR3 has 15 amino acids. The germline CDR1 and CDR2 sequences are SGHRS and YFSETQ. The CDR3 spells CASSSRQASYNEQFF.

The CDR3: CASSPRTGQANYGYTF. The rearrangement links TRBV14 to TRBJ1-2; TCRdb reports TRBD1, a call that lacks DNA to check it against. The CDR3 contains 16 residues. The V gene's germline CDR1 is SGHDN and CDR2 FVKESK.

This rearrangement joins TRBV27 to TRBJ2-1; TCRdb's D call, TRBD1, is unchecked because there is no DNA. This CDR3 has 16 residues. Germline CDR1 reads MNHEY; CDR2 reads SMNVEV (reference sequence). The CDR3 loop reads CASSRPYTSSYNEQFF.

V gene TRBV7-2 combines with J gene TRBJ2-7; as DNA is missing, the TRBD1 call by TCRdb cannot be tested. This CDR3 region has 14 residues. Germline V gene sequence: CDR1 SGHTA, CDR2 FQGNSA. This CDR3 reads CASSLGIGAYEQYF.

The V call is TRBV29-1, the J call TRBJ1-4; TCRdb reports TRBD1, a call that lacks DNA to check it against. The CDR3 runs to 14 residues. Germline lookup yields CDR1 SQVTM and CDR2 ANQGSEA. This CDR3 reads CSAWGGTTNEKLFF.

This rearrangement joins TRBV12-3 or TRBV12-4 to TRBJ1-4. The CDR3 runs to 15 residues. The CDR3 region is CASSPTPATNEKPFF.

This chain links TRBV7-9 with TRBJ1-1; TCRdb's D call of TRBD1 is untestable without DNA. The V gene's germline CDR1 is SEHNR and CDR2 FQNEAQ (reference sequence). The CDR3 runs 13 residues. CDR3 region: CASSLVQGGEAFF.

V gene TRBV7-9 combines with J gene TRBJ2-2; TCRdb's assignment of TRBD1 cannot be checked, as there is no DNA. Germline CDR1 is SEHNR and CDR2 is FQNEAQ (reference sequence). The CDR3 loop spans 16 amino acids. CDR3 amino acids: CASRSVGTANTGELFF.

CDR3 protein: CASSLAGVESPLHF. This sequence joins TRBV5-1 and TRBJ1-6. CDR3 size: 14 residues. Per the germline V gene, CDR1 is SGHRS and CDR2 is YFSETQ.

This sequence joins TRBV9 and TRBJ1-2; there is no DNA to check the TCRdb D call of TRBD1. The germline gives CDR1 SGDLS, CDR2 YYNGEE. The CDR3 sequence is 15 residues long. The CDR3 here is CASSPSVSGNYGYTF. The full variable domain, its missing parts supplied by reference TRBV9 and TRBJ1-2, is DSGVTQTPKHLITATGQRVTLRCSPRSGDLSVYWYQQSLDQGLQFLIQYYNGEERAKGNILERFSAQQFPDLHSELNLSSLELGDSALYFCASSPSVSGNYGYTFGSGTRLTVV.

This chain uses TRBV18 with TRBJ1-1; there is no DNA to check the TCRdb D call of TRBD1. The CDR3 has 12 amino acids. Germline V gives CDR1 KGHSH, CDR2 LQKENI. The CDR3 loop reads CASTGDEGKAFF.